One sample yielded the 15 T cell receptor beta chains listed below, sequenced in a study of T cells in Graves' hyperthyroidism and ophthalmopathy (dated by TCRdb to about 2019). To prepare the library, multiplex PCR was applied. The sequencer was an Illumina HiSeq 2000. TCR beta CDR3 regions were amplified from RNA transcripts. A first-round RT-PCR of the TCR CDR3 used the HTBI primer set with the Qiagen OneStep RT-PCR kit. The public reads were reanalyzed by TCRdb: fastp trimming at Q25, MiXCR alignment, in-frame beta chains only. Every entry covers one CDR3 protein and lists the most common genes and DNA from its rows. This sample is represented by hundreds of thousands of distinct CDR3 sequences; 16% of them were singletons. Roughly 3.4% of the sample goes to the ten largest clones. The source material was blood. The receptors come from a woman in her forties with Graves' ophthalmopathy.

This clonotype was recorded a few times. The V gene is TRBV2, the J gene TRBJ1-4, with D hard to call. CDR1 SNHLY and CDR2 FYNNEI come from the germline V gene. V lost 8 bases and J lost 5, with 9 bases in between. The CDR3 is 12 residues long. The CDR3 sequence is CASGPENEKLFF. CDR3 bases: TGTGCCAGCGGTCCCGAAAATGAAAAACTGTTTTTT.

The chain joins TRBV29-1 to TRBJ1-5; 7 positions match TRBD1. The V gene end was trimmed by 1 base and the J gene end by 5 bases; junction bases not matched to a gene: 11. The germline gives CDR1 SQVTM, CDR2 ANQGSEA. The CDR3 has 16 residues. The CDR3 sequence is CSVEVLTGTVHQPQHF. DNA of the CDR3: TGCAGCGTTGAAGTTCTTACCGGGACAGTCCATCAGCCCCAGCATTTT.

This clonotype was detected ten times or more. This sequence joins TRBV28 and TRBJ1-2; D gene uncertain. Trimming removed 4 bases from V and 1 base from J, with 16 bases in between. The CDR3 is 16 amino acids. Germline lookup yields CDR1 MDHEN and CDR2 SYDVKM. In DNA, the CDR3 is TGTGCCAGCAGTTCGGGTCGGAGGACCGTTAACTATGGCTACACCTTC. This gives the protein CASSSGRRTVNYGYTF.

The sample holds many counts of this clonotype. V is TRBV6-5 and J is TRBJ2-5, with TRBD1 matching 7 bases. The V gene end was trimmed by 0 bases and the J gene end by 1 base; junction bases not matched to a gene: 11. From germline, CDR1 is MNHEY and CDR2 SVGAGI. The CDR3 spans 18 residues. The CDR3 DNA reads TGTGCCAGCAGTTACTCGACGCCATCAGGGGGTGGCCAAGAGACCCAGTACTTC. This codes for CASSYSTPSGGGQETQYF.

This clonotype came up many times. The V and J genes are TRBV2 and TRBJ2-5; D unresolved. Trimming took off 5 bases at V and 4 bases at J, with 2 bases between the two ends. The germline gives CDR1 SNHLY, CDR2 FYNNEI. This CDR3 is built from 10 residues. CDR3 DNA sequence: TGTGCCAGCAGTATAGAGACCCAGTACTTC. Translation gives CASSIETQYF.

This clonotype came up a few times. The V gene is TRBV18, the J gene TRBJ2-2; 7 bases fit TRBD1. With V trimmed by 1 base and J by 0 bases, 2 bases remained unmatched. The CDR3 totals 16 residues. Germline CDR1 and CDR2: KGHSH and LQKENI. The CDR3 bases are TGTGCCAGCTCACCACGGGACAGAGCGAACACCGGGGAGCTGTTTTTT. Protein sequence: CASSPRDRANTGELFF.

This clonotype appeared many times. V and J are TRBV7-3 and TRBJ2-1; D gene uncertain. From germline, CDR1 is SGHTA and CDR2 FQGTGA. The CDR3 contains 14 residues. Trimming took off 5 bases at V and 0 bases at J, with 8 bases between the two ends. CDR3: CASSLESSYNEQFF. The CDR3 DNA reads TGTGCCAGCAGCCTGGAAAGCTCCTACAATGAGCAGTTCTTC.

This clonotype was picked up many times. The chain has TRBV3-1 and TRBJ1-5; 8 nucleotides line up with TRBD1. CDR3 length: 12 amino acids. Per the germline V gene, CDR1 is LGHDT and CDR2 is YNNKEL (reference sequence). V gave up 9 bases and J gave up 7 bases; unmatched junction bases: 5. This CDR3 is CASGQGLQPQHF. For the CDR3, the DNA is TGTGCCAGTGGACAGGGTCTCCAGCCCCAGCATTTT.

This clonotype was recorded at least ten times. The chain recombines TRBV2 with TRBJ1-2; TRBD1 matches 12 bases. This CDR3 contains 14 residues. Losses at the gene ends were 6 bases for V and 4 bases for J; bases not matched to a gene: 3. Germline CDR1 reads SNHLY; CDR2 reads FYNNEI. The CDR3 DNA follows: TGTGCCAGCAGGGGACAGGGGGCCCTCTATGGCTACACCTTC. The encoded protein is CASRGQGALYGYTF.

There are a few counts of this clonotype. This CDR3 is CASSARDYNSPLHF. The CDR3 DNA reads TGTGCCAGCAGTGCCCGGGACTATAATTCACCCCTCCACTTT. J is TRBJ1-6 and V is TRBV6-1; no clear D gene. This CDR3 comprises 14 residues. V was pared by 4 bases and J by 3 bases, with 7 bases between. Germline V CDR1 and CDR2: MNHNS, SASEGT.

The chain recombines TRBV20-1 with TRBJ2-6; TRBD2 might be the D (7 bases). CDR3 length: 16 amino acids. The V end lost 3 bases, the J end lost 1 base, and 13 bases lay between the germline ends. The germline V gene encodes CDR1 DFQATT and CDR2 SNEGSKA (reference sequence). Written as DNA, the CDR3 is TGCAGTGCTAGGCTGGGAGGGGGTTCTGGGGCCAACGTCCTGACTTTC. Translation gives CSARLGGGSGANVLTF.

Ten or more counts support this clonotype. V gene TRBV7-6 combines with J gene TRBJ1-4, with D perhaps matching TRBD1 (5 bases). V was shortened by 0 bases and J by 10 bases, with 15 bases between the two germline ends. Per germline, CDR1 SGHVS and CDR2 FNYEAQ. This CDR3 is 15 amino acids long. The CDR3 nucleotides read TGTGCCAGCAGCTTAGCGGTTCAGGGAAGGGGAAAACTGTTTTTT. It encodes CASSLAVQGRGKLFF.

This clonotype was seen ten or more times. The chain combines TRBV5-1 with TRBJ2-5, with D possibly matching TRBD2 (6 bases). CDR1 is SGHRS and CDR2 is YFSETQ in the germline V gene. Trimming pared 0 bases from V and 5 bases from J, leaving 17 bases between. The CDR3 runs 16 residues. Written as DNA, the CDR3 is TGCGCCAGCAGCTTGGCCGTAACTAGCCCTCGGGAGACCCAGTACTTC. Amino acid sequence: CASSLAVTSPRETQYF.

This clonotype was seen at least ten times. The chain couples TRBV6-6 to TRBJ2-7, with unresolved D. Trimming pared 2 bases from V and 2 bases from J, leaving 7 bases between. The CDR3 is made up of 13 amino acids. The germline gives CDR1 MNHNY, CDR2 SVGAGI (reference sequence). In DNA, the CDR3 is TGTGCCAGCAGTTACGCACAGACCTACGAGCAGTACTTC. It codes for CASSYAQTYEQYF.

This clonotype was found a few times. The chain has TRBV9 and TRBJ1-2, with D tentatively TRBD1 (5 bases). Germline V lookup: CDR1 SGDLS, CDR2 YYNGEE. This CDR3 is 14 amino acids long. V lost 6 bases and J 0 bases, leaving 12 bases between the germline ends. The CDR3 region is CASTPTVSNYGYTF. Written as DNA, the CDR3 is TGTGCCAGCACCCCGACAGTCTCTAACTATGGCTACACCTTC.